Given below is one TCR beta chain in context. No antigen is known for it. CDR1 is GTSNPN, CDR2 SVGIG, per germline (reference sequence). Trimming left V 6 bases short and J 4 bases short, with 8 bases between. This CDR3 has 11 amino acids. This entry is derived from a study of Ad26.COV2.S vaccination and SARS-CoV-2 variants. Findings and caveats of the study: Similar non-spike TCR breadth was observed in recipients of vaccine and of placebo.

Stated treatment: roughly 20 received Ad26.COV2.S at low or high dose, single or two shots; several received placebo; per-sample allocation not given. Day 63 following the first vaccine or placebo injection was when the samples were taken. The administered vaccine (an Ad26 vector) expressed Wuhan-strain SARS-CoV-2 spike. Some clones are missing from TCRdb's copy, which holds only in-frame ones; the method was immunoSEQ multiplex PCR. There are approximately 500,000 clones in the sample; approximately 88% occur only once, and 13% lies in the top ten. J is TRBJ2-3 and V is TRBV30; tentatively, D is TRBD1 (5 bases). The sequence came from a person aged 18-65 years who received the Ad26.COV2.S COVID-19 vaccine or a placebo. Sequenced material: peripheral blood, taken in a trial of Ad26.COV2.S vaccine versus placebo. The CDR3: CACSRADTQYF. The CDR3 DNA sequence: TGTGCCTGCAGCAGGGCAGATACGCAGTATTTT.